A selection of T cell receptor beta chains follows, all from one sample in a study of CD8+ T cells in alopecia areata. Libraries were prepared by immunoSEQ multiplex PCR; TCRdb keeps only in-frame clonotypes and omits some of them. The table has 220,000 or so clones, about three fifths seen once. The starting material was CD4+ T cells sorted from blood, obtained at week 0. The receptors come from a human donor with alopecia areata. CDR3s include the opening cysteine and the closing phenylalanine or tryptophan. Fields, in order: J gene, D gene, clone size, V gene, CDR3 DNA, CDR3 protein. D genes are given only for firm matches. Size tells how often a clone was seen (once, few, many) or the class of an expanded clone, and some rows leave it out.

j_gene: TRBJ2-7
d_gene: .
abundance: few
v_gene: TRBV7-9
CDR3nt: TGTGCCAGCAGGCGAGGGGACTACGAGCAGTACTTC
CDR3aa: CASRRGDYEQYF

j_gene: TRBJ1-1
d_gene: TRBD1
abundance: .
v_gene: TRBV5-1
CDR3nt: TGCGCCAGCAGCTCCACCGGGACAGCTGAAGCTTTCTTT
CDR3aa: CASSSTGTAEAFF

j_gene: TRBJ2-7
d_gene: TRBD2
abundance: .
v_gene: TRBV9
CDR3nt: TGTGCCAGCAGCGTAGAAACTAGCGGGAGGAGTGAGCAGTACTTC
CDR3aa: CASSVETSGRSEQYF

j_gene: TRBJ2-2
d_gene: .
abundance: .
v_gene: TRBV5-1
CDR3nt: TGCGCCAGCAGCTCGGCCGGGGAGCTGTTTTTT
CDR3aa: CASSSAGELFF

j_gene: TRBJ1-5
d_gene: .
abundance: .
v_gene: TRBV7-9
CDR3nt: TGTGCCAGCAGCATTTCCGTTGATCAGCCCCAGCATTTT
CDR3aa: CASSISVDQPQHF

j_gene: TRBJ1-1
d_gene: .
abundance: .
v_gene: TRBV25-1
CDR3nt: TGTGCCAGCAGTCTGTTAGGGGACACTGAAGCTTTCTTT
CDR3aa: CASSLLGDTEAFF

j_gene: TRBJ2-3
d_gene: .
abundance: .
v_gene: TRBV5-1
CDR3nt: TGCGCCAGCAGCCGACTTCCGTCAGATACGCAGTATTTT
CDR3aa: CASSRLPSDTQYF

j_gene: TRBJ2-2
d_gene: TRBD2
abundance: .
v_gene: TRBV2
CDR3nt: TGTGCCAGCAGAGCCAGGACTAGCCGGAGCACCGGGGAGCTGTTTTTT
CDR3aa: CASRARTSRSTGELFF

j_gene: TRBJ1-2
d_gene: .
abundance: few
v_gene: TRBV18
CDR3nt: TGTGCCAGCTCACCACGACAGACGGAGGGCTACACCTTC
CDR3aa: CASSPRQTEGYTF

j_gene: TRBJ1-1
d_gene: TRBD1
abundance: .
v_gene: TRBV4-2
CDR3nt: TGTGCCAGCAGCCACCCTGGGACAGGGGGCACTGAAGCTTTCTTT
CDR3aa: CASSHPGTGGTEAFF

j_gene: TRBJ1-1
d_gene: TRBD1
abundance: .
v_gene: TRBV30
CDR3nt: TGTGCCTGGAGTGTAGGGACAGGATACACTGAAGCTTTCTTT
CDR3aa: CAWSVGTGYTEAFF

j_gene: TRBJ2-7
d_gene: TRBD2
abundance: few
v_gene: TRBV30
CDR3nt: TGTGCCTGGAATAGCGGGAGTACCTACGAGCAGTACTTC
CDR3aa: CAWNSGSTYEQYF

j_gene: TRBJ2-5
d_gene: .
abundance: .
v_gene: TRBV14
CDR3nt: TGTGCCAGCAGCCAATCTTGGGGGCGTCAAGAGACCCAGTACTTC
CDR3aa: CASSQSWGRQETQYF

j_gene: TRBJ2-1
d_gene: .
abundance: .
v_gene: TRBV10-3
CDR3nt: TGTGCCATCAGGAATGACCCAGCCGATGAGCAGTTCTTC
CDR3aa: CAIRNDPADEQFF

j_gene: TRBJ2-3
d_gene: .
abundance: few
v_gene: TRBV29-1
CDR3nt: TGCAGCGTTGTTGATCGGTCCTGGCAGTATTTT
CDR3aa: CSVVDRSWQYF

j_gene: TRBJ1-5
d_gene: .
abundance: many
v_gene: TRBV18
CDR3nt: TGTGCCAGCTCACCCGACAGCTATAGCAATCAGCCCCAGCATTTT
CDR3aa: CASSPDSYSNQPQHF

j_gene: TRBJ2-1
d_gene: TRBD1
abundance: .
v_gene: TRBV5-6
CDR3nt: TGTGCCAGCAGCTTGGCGGGACAGGTAGACAATGAGCAGTTCTTC
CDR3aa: CASSLAGQVDNEQFF

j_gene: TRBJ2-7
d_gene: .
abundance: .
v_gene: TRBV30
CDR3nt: TGTGCCTGGAGTGTTTGGCTAGCAAGGGAGCAGTACTTC
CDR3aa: CAWSVWLAREQYF

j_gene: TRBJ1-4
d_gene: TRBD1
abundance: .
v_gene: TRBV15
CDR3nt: TGTGCCACCAGCAGGCGGACAGGGGGGCATGAAAAACTGTTTTTT
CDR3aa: CATSRRTGGHEKLFF

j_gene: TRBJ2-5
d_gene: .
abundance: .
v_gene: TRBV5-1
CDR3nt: TGCGCCAGCAGCTTATCCGCGGCGGGAGAGACCCAGTACTTC
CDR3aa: CASSLSAAGETQYF

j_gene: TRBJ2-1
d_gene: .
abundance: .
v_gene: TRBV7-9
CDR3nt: TGTGCCAGCAGCTTATTGAGGGCAGGCAATGAGCAGTTCTTC
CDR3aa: CASSLLRAGNEQFF

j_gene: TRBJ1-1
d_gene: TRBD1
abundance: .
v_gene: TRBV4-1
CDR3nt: TGCGCCAGCAGCCATGTGGGACAGGGCAACACTGAAGCTTTCTTT
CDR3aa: CASSHVGQGNTEAFF

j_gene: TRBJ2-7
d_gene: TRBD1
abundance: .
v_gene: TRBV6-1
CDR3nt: TGTGCCAGCACATCGGACAGGGTAGCCGAGCAGTACTTC
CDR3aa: CASTSDRVAEQYF

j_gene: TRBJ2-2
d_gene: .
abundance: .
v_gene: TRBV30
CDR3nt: TGTGCCTGGGGGTACGGAGCCGGGGAGCTGTTTTTT
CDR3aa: CAWGYGAGELFF

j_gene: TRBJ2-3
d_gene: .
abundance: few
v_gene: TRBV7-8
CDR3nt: TGTGCCAGCAGCTTATCGGGAGATACGCAGTATTTT
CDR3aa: CASSLSGDTQYF

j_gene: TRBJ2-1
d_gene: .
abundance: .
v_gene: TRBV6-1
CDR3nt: TGTGCCAGCACTACAACAGGGAACTTAAATGAGCAGTTCTTC
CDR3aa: CASTTTGNLNEQFF

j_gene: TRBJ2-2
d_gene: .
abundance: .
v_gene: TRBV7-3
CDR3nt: TGTGCCAGCAGCCCAAGACAGGTCACCGGGGAGCTGTTTTTT
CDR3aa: CASSPRQVTGELFF

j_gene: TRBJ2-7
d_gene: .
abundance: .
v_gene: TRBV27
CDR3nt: TGTGCCAGCAGTTCAGCCGACTCCTTAAGGTCCTACGAGCAGTACTTC
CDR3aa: CASSSADSLRSYEQYF

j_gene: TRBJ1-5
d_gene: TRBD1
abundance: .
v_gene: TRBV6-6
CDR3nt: TGTGCCAGCAGTTACCAGGGGGCAGGTCAGCCCCAGCATTTT
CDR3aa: CASSYQGAGQPQHF

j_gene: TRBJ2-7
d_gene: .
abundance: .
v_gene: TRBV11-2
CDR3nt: TGTGCCAGCAGCTTAGATCCGACGGAGGCCTACGAGCAGTACTTC
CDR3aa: CASSLDPTEAYEQYF

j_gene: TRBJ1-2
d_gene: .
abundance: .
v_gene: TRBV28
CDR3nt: TGTGCCAGCACCCTGTCGAACTATGGCTACACCTTC
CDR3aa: CASTLSNYGYTF

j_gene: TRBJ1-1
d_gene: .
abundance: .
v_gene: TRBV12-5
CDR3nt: TGTGCTAGTGGTCCTCGATGGGGAGCTTTCTTT
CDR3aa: CASGPRWGAFF

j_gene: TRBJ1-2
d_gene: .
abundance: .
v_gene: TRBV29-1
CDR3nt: TGCAGCGTGGGTATTGAGGCCTGGGATGGCTACACCTTC
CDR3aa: CSVGIEAWDGYTF

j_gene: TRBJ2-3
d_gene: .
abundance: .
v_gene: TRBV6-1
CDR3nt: TGTGCCAGCAGTGAAGGGAGGAGGGGATCGCAAGGAACGCAGTATTTT
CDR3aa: CASSEGRRGSQGTQYF

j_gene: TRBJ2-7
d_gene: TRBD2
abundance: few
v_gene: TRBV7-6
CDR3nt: TGTGCCAGCAGCTTAGTATCGAGTAGCGGGAGTGTCTTCTACGAGCAGTACTTC
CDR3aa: CASSLVSSSGSVFYEQYF

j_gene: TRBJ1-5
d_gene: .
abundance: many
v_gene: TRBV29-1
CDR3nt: TGCAGCGTCGCTGACGGGTTCCTTGGCAATCAGCCCCAGCATTTT
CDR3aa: CSVADGFLGNQPQHF

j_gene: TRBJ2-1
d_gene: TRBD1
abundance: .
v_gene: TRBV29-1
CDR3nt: TGCAGCGTTGAAGGGCGGGACAGGGCCTACAATGAGCAGTTCTTC
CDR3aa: CSVEGRDRAYNEQFF

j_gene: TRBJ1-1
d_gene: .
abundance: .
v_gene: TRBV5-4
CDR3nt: TGTGCCAGCAGCCGTAAGATGACAGGCGCTCTTCGGACTGAAGCTTTCTTT
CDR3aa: CASSRKMTGALRTEAFF

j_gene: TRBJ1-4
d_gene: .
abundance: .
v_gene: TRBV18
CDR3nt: TGTGCCAGCTCACCGGAAGGGCCTGAAAAACTGTTTTTT
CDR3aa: CASSPEGPEKLFF

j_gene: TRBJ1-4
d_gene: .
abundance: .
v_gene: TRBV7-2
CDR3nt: TGTGCCAGCAGCGCCCTTGGGCAGGGAGGAGGATCTAATGAAAAACTGTTTTTT
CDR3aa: CASSALGQGGGSNEKLFF

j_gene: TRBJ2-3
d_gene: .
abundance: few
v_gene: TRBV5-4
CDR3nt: TGTGCCAGCAGCTTAAGGATCACAGATACGCAGTATTTT
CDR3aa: CASSLRITDTQYF

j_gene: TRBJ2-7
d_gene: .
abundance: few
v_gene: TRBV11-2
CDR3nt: TGTGCCAGCAGCAAAAATCGTAGGCTAGAACTCTACGAGCAGTACTTC
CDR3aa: CASSKNRRLELYEQYF

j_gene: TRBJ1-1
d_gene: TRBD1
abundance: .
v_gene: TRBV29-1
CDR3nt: TGCAGCGCGACAGGGGGCCTCCGAGAAGCTTTCTTT
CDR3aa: CSATGGLREAFF

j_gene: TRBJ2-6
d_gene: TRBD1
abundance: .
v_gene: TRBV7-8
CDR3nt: TGTGCCAGCAGCTTAGTTGGGACAGCCTCCTCTGGGGCCAACGTCCTGACTTTC
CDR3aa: CASSLVGTASSGANVLTF

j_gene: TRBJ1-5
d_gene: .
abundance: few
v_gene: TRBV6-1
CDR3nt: TGTGCCAGCAGTGAGCAGGGGAGTCAGCCCCAGCATTTT
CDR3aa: CASSEQGSQPQHF

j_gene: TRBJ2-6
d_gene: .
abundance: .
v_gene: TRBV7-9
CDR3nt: TGTGCCAGCAGCCTACAGGCCGGGGCCAACGTCCTGACTTTC
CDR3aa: CASSLQAGANVLTF

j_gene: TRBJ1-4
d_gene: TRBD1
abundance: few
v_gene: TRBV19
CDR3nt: TGTGCCAGTAGTCCGTGGACAGGGGGCGAAGAAAAACTGTTTTTT
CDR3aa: CASSPWTGGEEKLFF

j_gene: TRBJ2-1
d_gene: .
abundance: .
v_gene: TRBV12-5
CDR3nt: TGTGCTAGTGGCCGGGGGTCCCAGGGTTACAATGAGCAGTTCTTC
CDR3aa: CASGRGSQGYNEQFF

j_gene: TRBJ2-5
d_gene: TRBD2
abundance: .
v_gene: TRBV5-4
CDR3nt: TGTGCCAGCAGCTTGATCCGTGTAGGGAGGGGAGGGGAGACCCAGTACTTC
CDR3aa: CASSLIRVGRGGETQYF

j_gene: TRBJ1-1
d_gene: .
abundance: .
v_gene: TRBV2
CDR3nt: TGTGCCAGCAGATACAGGTTCAACACTGAAGCTTTCTTT
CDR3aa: CASRYRFNTEAFF